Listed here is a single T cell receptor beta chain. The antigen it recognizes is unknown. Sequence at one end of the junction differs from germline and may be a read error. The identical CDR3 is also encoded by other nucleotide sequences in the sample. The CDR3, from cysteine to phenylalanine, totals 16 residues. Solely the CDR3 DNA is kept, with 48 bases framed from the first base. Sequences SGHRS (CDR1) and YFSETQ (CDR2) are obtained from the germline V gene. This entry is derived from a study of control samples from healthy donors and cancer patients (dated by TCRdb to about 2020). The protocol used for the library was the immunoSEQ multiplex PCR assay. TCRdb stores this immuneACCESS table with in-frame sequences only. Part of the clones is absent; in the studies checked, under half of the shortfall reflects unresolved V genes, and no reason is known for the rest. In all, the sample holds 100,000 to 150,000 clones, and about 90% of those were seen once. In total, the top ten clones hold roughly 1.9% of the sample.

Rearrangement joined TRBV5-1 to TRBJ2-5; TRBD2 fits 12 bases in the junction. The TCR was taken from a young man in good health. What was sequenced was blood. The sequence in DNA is TGTGCCAGCCAGGACCTAGCGGGAGGGAGGAGAGAGACCCAGTACTTC. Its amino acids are CASQDLAGGRRETQYF.